This T cell receptor (beta chain) was captured in a study of blood T cell repertoires in COVID-19. Study-wide background: COVID-19 samples, acute and convalescent, were from the United States, Italy and Spain. T cells, B-cell-depleted T cells, or PBMCs provided the cDNA or gDNA that served as material.

Authors' methods: Reference gene primer amplification yielded estimated nucleated cell counts. Here immunoSEQ multiplex PCR was the method, and the copy in TCRdb shows in-frame clones only, minus some. V and J calls and clone size follow that table, whereas D and trimming were derived from the DNA. The sample lists more than 45,000 clones, about 89% seen once, with under 8.5% in the top ten. The junction had 7 bases not matched to a gene; V was cut back by 0 bases and J by 0 bases. The germline V gene has CDR1 GTSNPN and CDR2 SVGIG (reference sequence). The CDR3 totals 17 residues. The sequenced material came from peripheral blood. This TCR derives from a man between 70 and 80 years old with active COVID-19. V usage is TRBV30 and J usage is TRBJ2-5; 10 bases are a match to TRBD1. The CDR3 bases are TGTGCCTGGAGTGTACCCCGGACAGGGGGATACCAAGAGACCCAGTACTTC. Its protein product is CAWSVPRTGGYQETQYF.